The 15 T cell receptor beta chains below come from one sample, sequenced in a study of Ad26.COV2.S vaccination and SARS-CoV-2 variants. As to treatment: roughly 18 received Ad26.COV2.S at low or high dose, single or two shots; roughly 5 received placebo; per-sample allocation not given. Sampling was performed 63 days after the first vaccine or placebo injection. Some clones are missing from TCRdb's copy, which holds only in-frame ones; the method was immunoSEQ multiplex PCR. The table lists approximately 450,000 clones, roughly 90% of them singletons, with 12% in the top ten. The material sequenced was peripheral blood, taken in a trial of Ad26.COV2.S vaccine versus placebo. These receptors all stem from a person aged 18-65 years who received the Ad26.COV2.S COVID-19 vaccine or a placebo.

The J gene is TRBJ1-1, the V gene TRBV11-1; 8 nucleotides agree with TRBD1. Germline V gives CDR1 SGHAT, CDR2 FQDESV (reference sequence). The CDR3 contains 16 residues. V was pared by 1 base and J by 1 base, with 5 bases of the junction left unmatched. The CDR3 DNA reads as TGTGCCAGCAGCTTAGGCAGGGGGCGACGGAACACTGAAGCTTTCTTT. Translating gives CASSLGRGRRNTEAFF.

In its sample, this clone was seen once. The rearrangement links TRBV3-1 (or the pseudogene TRBV3-2) to TRBJ2-5; 7 bases line up with TRBD2. After removal of 2 bases from V and 5 bases from J, the junction contained 8 bases not matched to a gene. The CDR3 extends over 15 amino acids. From germline, CDR1 is LGHDT and CDR2 YNNKEL (reference sequence). In DNA, the CDR3 is TGTGCCAGCAGCCAAAATAGCGGGTGGAGGGAGACCCAGTACTTC. The encoded protein is CASSQNSGWRETQYF.

The J gene is TRBJ1-5, the V gene TRBV6-6, with 7 bases aligning to TRBD1. Germline lookup yields CDR1 MNHNY and CDR2 SVGAGI (reference sequence). This CDR3 has 15 residues. Trimming removed 7 bases from V and 0 bases from J; junction bases left unmatched: 6. The CDR3 DNA is TGTGCCAGCACCGATAACAGGGGTAGCAATCAGCCCCAGCATTTT. Amino acid sequence: CASTDNRGSNQPQHF.

The chain is built from TRBV19 and TRBJ2-1, with D tentatively TRBD2 (6 bases). Germline CDR1 LNHDA, CDR2 SQIVND (reference sequence). Trimming pared 6 bases from V and 4 bases from J, leaving 10 bases between. This CDR3 contains 13 residues. The CDR3 nucleotides read TGTGCCAGTAGCAGCGGGCCTTACAATGAGCAGTTCTTC. Translating gives CASSSGPYNEQFF. Combining the CDR3 with reference TRBV19 and TRBJ2-1 gives the whole variable domain DGGITQSPKYLFRKEGQNVTLSCEQNLNHDAMYWYRQDPGQGLRLIYYSQIVNDFQKGDIAEGYSVSREKKESFPLTVTSAQKNPTAFYLCASSSGPYNEQFFGPGTRLTVL.

The chain has TRBV6-2 or TRBV6-3 and TRBJ2-3, with a possible D match to TRBD1 (7 bases). Trimming left V 0 bases short and J 2 bases short, with 24 bases between. The CDR3 has 20 residues. CDR1 MNHEY and CDR2 SVGEGT come from the germline V gene. This chain's CDR3 is CASSYSVGTNRGGPTDTQYF. CDR3 bases: TGTGCCAGCAGTTACTCCGTGGGAACGAACAGGGGAGGCCCCACAGATACGCAGTATTTT.

CDR3 amino acids: CASSYSERPSKGANVLTF. In DNA, the CDR3 is TGTGCCAGCAGTTACTCGGAAAGGCCTAGTAAAGGGGCCAACGTCCTGACTTTC. V and J are TRBV6-2 or TRBV6-3 and TRBJ2-6; unclear D gene. The germline V and J ends were trimmed by 0 bases and 4 bases, with 16 bases remaining between them. This CDR3 spans 18 amino acids. The germline V gene has CDR1 MNHEY and CDR2 SVGEGT.

The chain uses TRBV19 and TRBJ1-2; D remains ambiguous. The CDR3 spans 13 residues. Trimming left V 6 bases short and J 3 bases short, with 11 bases between. CDR1 is LNHDA and CDR2 is SQIVND in the germline V gene (reference sequence). CDR3 DNA: TGTGCCAGTAGCGACGGAGCGGACTATGGCTACACCTTC. It specifies CASSDGADYGYTF.

V is TRBV3-1 (or the pseudogene TRBV3-2) and J is TRBJ1-6, with D tentatively TRBD1 (6 bases). There are 17 residues in the CDR3. CDR1 and CDR2 (germline): LGHDT, YNNKEL (reference sequence). The V and J ends lost 1 base and 0 bases respectively, with 10 bases between them. The CDR3 reads CASSQGQDSSYNSPLHF. CDR3 DNA: TGTGCCAGCAGCCAAGGACAGGACAGCTCCTATAATTCACCCCTCCACTTT.

The chain uses TRBV20-1 and TRBJ2-3; either TRBD1 or TRBD2 may fit D (5 bases each). The CDR3 covers 14 residues. The V and J ends lost 3 bases and 4 bases respectively, with 14 bases between them. Germline V gene lookup returns CDR1 DFQATT and CDR2 SNEGSKA (reference sequence). CDR3 in amino acids: CSASFRGWADTQYF. As DNA, the CDR3 is TGCAGTGCTAGTTTCCGGGGCTGGGCAGATACGCAGTATTTT.

This clone was seen a single time. V and J are TRBV18 and TRBJ2-1; 7 bases are a match to TRBD1. J gave up 1 base and V 1 base, and 4 bases lay outside the gene matches. CDR3 length: 16 residues. Germline V lookup: CDR1 KGHSH, CDR2 LQKENI. The CDR3 protein is CASSPLGQLSYNEQFF. CDR3 nucleotides: TGTGCCAGCTCACCACTGGGACAGCTATCCTACAATGAGCAGTTCTTC.

This clone was counted a single time. The chain joins TRBV3-1 (or the pseudogene TRBV3-2) to TRBJ1-1; TRBD1 agrees at 7 bases. Germline V gives CDR1 LGHDT, CDR2 YNNKEL (reference sequence). This CDR3 spans 16 amino acids. Trimming removed 4 bases from V and 0 bases from J; junction bases left unmatched: 8. The CDR3 DNA reads as TGTGCCAGCAGCCCGTTACGGGACAGCATGAACACTGAAGCTTTCTTT. Translation: CASSPLRDSMNTEAFF.

This chain connects TRBV6-2 or TRBV6-3 to TRBJ2-7, with a possible D match to TRBD2 (7 bases). The CDR3 is made up of 15 amino acids. Germline loops: CDR1 MNHEY, CDR2 SVGEGT. Between the trimmed V and J ends, which lost 3 bases and 2 bases, there was a span of 14 bases. The CDR3 loop is CASSYRAGAPYEQYF. CDR3 DNA sequence: TGTGCCAGCAGTTATCGGGCGGGGGCACCCTACGAGCAGTACTTC.

The chain has TRBV3-1 (or the pseudogene TRBV3-2) and TRBJ2-7; TRBD1 agrees at 9 bases. The CDR3 covers 15 residues. Germline CDR1 and CDR2: LGHDT and YNNKEL (reference sequence). Losses at the gene ends were 4 bases for V and 5 bases for J; bases not matched to a gene: 9. The CDR3 nucleotides are TGTGCCAGCAGCCCGAGCACAGGGGGCGGCGACGAGCAGTACTTC. Protein: CASSPSTGGGDEQYF.

This sequence joins TRBV19 and TRBJ1-4; the D gene is possibly TRBD1 (5 bases). V gave up 1 base and J gave up 0 bases, with 21 bases separating them. CDR1 LNHDA and CDR2 SQIVND come from the germline V gene (reference sequence). CDR3 length: 20 amino acids. The CDR3 here is CASSIANRDSSFSTNEKLFF. CDR3 DNA: TGTGCCAGTAGTATAGCCAACCGGGACTCTTCTTTTTCAACTAATGAAAAACTGTTTTTT.

V is TRBV4-1 and J is TRBJ1-1; a possible D gene is TRBD1 (6 bases). Germline V CDR1 and CDR2: MGHRA, YSYEKL. Trimming pared 2 bases from V and 4 bases from J, leaving 14 bases between. The CDR3 is 15 residues long. The CDR3 DNA reads as TGCGCCAGCAGCCAAAACCCCGGGACAAGCACTGAAGCTTTCTTT. Amino acid sequence: CASSQNPGTSTEAFF.